This entry features one T cell receptor beta chain sequence. The antigen remains unidentified. Multiplex touch-down PCR with TRB-A/B primers amplified rearranged V-D-J TRB sequences. TCRdb used MiXCR to reprocess the multiplex PCR reads, holding one entry per CDR3 protein. The data contain roughly 10,000 distinct CDR3 sequences, less than 30% of them seen just once; the ten biggest clones take up around 1.4%. This CDR3 region has 14 residues. Germline V gene data show CDR1 as SGHAT and CDR2 as FQNNGV. The V end was cut by 1 base, the J end by 1 base, with 7 bases between. These data come from a study of T cell repertoires in aging, cancer and after chemotherapy. Study context: Over several months to years, re-sampled healthy donor repertoires clearly shared clones. Around 10 million TCR reads were in the whole dataset. The study's findings and limits: Healthy donors lost TCR diversity with age mainly through richness, cancer patients through richness and evenness. Untreated cancer patients had significantly lower blood TCR diversity than age-matched healthy donors.

Amplification of TCR beta used genomic DNA extracted from peripheral blood. The sequenced material came from blood. The genes are TRBV11-2 and TRBJ2-5; D is undetermined. This clonotype originated in a human donor in good health. The CDR3 DNA reads TGTGCCAGCAGCTTAGGGTCCGGCCAAGAGACCCAGTACTTC. It yields the protein CASSLGSGQETQYF.